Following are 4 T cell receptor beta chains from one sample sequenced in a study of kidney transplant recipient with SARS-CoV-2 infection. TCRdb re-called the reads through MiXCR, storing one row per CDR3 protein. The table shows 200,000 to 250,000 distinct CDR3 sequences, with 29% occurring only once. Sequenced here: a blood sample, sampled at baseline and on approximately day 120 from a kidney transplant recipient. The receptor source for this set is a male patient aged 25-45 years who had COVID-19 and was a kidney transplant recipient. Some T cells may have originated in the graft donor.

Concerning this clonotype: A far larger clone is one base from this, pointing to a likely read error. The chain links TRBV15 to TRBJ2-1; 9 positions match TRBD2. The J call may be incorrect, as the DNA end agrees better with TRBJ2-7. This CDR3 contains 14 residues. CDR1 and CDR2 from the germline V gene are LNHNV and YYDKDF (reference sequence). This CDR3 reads CATSRVLAGCEQYF. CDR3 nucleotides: TGTGCCACCAGCAGAGTCCTAGCGGGGTGCGAGCAGTACTTC.

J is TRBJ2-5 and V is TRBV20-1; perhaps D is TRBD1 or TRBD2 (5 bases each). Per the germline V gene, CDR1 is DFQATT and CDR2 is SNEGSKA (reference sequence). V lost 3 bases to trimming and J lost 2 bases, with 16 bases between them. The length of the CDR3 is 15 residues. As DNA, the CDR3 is TGCAGTGCTAGTAGGATGGGTGGGGGTCAAGAGACCCAGTACTTC. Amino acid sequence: CSASRMGGGQETQYF.

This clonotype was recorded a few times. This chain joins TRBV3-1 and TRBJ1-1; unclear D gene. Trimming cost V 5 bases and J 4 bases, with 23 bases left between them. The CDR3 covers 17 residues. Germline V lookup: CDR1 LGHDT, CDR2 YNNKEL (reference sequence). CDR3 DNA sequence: TGTGCCAGCAGCTCAAAGGCTCCCATTTCAATTCGCACTGAAGCTTTCTTT. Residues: CASSSKAPISIRTEAFF.

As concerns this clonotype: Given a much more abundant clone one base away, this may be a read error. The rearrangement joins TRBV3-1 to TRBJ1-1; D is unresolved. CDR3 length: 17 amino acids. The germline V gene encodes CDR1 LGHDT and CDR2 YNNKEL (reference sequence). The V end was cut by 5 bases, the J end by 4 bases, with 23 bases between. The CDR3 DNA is TGTGCCAGCAGCGCCATTTTTACCATTTCAATTCGCACTGAAGCTTTCTTT. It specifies CASSAIFTISIRTEAFF.